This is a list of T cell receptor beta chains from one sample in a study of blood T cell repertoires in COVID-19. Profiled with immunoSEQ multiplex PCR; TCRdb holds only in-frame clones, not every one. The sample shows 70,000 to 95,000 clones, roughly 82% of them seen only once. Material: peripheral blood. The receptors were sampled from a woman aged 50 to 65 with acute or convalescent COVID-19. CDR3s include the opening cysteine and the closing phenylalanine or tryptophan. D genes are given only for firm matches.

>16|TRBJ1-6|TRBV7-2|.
CASSLVTGSLRPPLHF
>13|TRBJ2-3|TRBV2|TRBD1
CASRGTGTDTQYF
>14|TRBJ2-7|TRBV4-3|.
CASSQDRRTHEQYF
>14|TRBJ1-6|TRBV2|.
CASSDRGWNSPLHF
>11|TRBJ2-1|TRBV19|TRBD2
CASSMAGRVFF
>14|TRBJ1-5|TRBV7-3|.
CASRRGSINQPQHF
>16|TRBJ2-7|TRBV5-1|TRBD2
CASSFGRTPSPYEQYF
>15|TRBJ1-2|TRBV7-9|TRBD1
CASSSTGTGLTGYTF
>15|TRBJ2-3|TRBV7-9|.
CASSSPLGQRNTQYF
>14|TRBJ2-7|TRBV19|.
CASSAVGGAHEQYF
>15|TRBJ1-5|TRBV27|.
CASSSSITGFQPQHF
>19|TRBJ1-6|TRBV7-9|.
CASSLAGLRGPRGNSPLHF
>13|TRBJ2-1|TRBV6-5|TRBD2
CASNPSGLAVQFF
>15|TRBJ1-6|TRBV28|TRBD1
CASREAGGRNSPLHF
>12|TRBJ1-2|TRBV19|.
CASRGHTYGYTF
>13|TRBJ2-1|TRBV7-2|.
CASSTRMANEQFF
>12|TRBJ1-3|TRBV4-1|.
CASSQDINTIYF
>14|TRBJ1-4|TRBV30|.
CAWSTTDSGEKLFF
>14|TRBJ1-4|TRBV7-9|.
CASSSGSPYEKLFF
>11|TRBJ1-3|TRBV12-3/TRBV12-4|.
CASSSVNTIYF
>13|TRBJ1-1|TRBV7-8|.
CASSFRTNTEAFF
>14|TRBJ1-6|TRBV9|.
CASSVNPGDSPLHF
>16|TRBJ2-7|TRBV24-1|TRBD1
CATSQTKGQGVYEQYF
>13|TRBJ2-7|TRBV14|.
CASSSPGIREQYF
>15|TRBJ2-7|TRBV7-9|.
CASSLVRGVSYEQYF
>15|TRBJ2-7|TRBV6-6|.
CASSYSGSGSYEQYF
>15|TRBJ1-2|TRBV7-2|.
CASSSPRAGEYGYTF
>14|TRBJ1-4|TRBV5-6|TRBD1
CASSRDRIHEKLFF
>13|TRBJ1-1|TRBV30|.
CAWKRAMNTEAFF
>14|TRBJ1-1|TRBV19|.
CASSIGHRNTEAFF
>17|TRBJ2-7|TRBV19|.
CASSLRAAGLGSGEQYF
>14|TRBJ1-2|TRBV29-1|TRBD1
CSVTGTGGPYGYTF
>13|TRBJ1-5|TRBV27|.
CASSNYWFTPQHF
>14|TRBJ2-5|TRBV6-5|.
CASSYSTAGETQYF
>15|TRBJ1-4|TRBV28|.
CASSSDRHVREKLFF
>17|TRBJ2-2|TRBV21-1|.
CASSKGRSRTEHRGAVF
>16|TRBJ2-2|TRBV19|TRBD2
CASSPTSGEGTGELFF
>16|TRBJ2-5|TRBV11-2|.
CASSLVRSYGGETQYF
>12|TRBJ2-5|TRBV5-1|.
CASSPGGETQYF
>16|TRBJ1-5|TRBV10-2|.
CASSESWASSNQPQHF
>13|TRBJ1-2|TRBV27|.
CASSFQGSYGYTF
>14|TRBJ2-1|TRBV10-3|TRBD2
CAISAGLDVNEQFF
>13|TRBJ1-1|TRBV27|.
CASSLSMEIEAFF
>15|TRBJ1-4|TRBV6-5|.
CASSYSGRAQEKLFF
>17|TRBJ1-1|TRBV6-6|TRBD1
CASSPRTGGRRNTEAFF
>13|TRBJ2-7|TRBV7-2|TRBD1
CASSPGQTYEQYF
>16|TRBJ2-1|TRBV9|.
CASSTLSDSSVNEQFF
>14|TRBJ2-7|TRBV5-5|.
CASNDRKRGYEQYF
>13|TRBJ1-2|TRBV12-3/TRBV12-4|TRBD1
CAIGTAYNYGYTF
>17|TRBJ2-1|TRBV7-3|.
CASSSTALAFVGNEQFF
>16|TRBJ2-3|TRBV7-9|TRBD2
CASSLGTSGARNTQYF
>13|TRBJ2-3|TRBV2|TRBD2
CASRAGGSDTQYF
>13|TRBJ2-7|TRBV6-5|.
CASRHTRIYEQYF
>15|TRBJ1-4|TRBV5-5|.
CASSLLAATNEKLFF
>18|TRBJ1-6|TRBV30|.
CAWSVLAPSDRNNSPLHF
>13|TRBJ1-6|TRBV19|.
CASRRERNSPLHF
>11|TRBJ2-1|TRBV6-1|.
CASSDRFEQFF